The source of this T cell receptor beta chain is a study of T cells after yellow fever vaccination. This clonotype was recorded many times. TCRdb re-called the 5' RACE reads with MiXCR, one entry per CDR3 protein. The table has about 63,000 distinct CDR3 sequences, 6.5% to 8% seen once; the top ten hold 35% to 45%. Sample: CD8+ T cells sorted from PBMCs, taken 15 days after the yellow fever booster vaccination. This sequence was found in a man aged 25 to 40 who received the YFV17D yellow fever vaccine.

Here the CDR3 DNA reads TGTGCCAGCAGCTCGACTAGCGGCGAGCAGTACTTC. Protein product: CASSSTSGEQYF. This chain joins TRBV11-2 and TRBJ2-7, with 9 bases that match TRBD2. This CDR3 has 12 amino acids. Per the germline V gene, CDR1 is SGHAT and CDR2 is FQNNGV. V dropped 4 bases and J dropped 6; count of bases not matched to a gene: 1.